The sequence of this T cell receptor (beta chain) was determined in a study of control samples from healthy donors and cancer patients. Assay used: immunoSEQ multiplex PCR; TCRdb lists only in-frame clones, some missing. In the table there are 90,000 to 110,000 clones, 90% of which are singletons. The CDR3 has 12 residues. Trimming took 1 base from V and 11 from J, leaving 11 bases between them. From germline, CDR1 is LNHNV and CDR2 YYDKDF (reference sequence). This receptor was identified in a human donor in good health. The donor label of this sample is uncertain. The sequencing input was blood. This chain uses TRBV15 with TRBJ1-1, with a tentative D call TRBD1 (5 bases). The chain's CDR3 is CATSRVGGEAFF. The CDR3 bases are TGTGCCACCAGCAGAGTTGGAGGGGAGGCTTTCTTT.